The 9 T cell receptor beta chains given below trace back to one sample, sequenced in a study of T cell repertoires in cytomegalovirus infection. Antigens of these TCRs are unknown. Each CDR3 protein is one row after TCRdb ran MiXCR on the reads. Here the sample spans a few hundred thousand distinct CDR3 sequences, about 40% being singletons. This specimen consisted of cultured PBMCs, obtained from culture after CMV antigen stimulation. These receptors were taken from a human donor in good health (CMV status not recorded). Some clones in this sample may be carry-over from other donors' samples.

The table lists this clonotype with many counts. V gene TRBV7-2 combines with J gene TRBJ2-3; the match to TRBD2 covers 10 bases. The length of the CDR3 is 17 residues. Trimming at V came to 5 bases and at J to 2 bases, leaving 10 bases not matched to a gene. CDR1 and CDR2 from the germline V gene are SGHTA and FQGNSA. The CDR3 DNA reads as TGTGCCAGCAGCAAACTAGCGGGGCCCCAAGTCACAGATACGCAGTATTTT. It translates to CASSKLAGPQVTDTQYF.

This clonotype was seen a handful of times. The chain has TRBV12-3 or TRBV12-4 and TRBJ2-1; D possibly corresponds to TRBD2 (6 bases). The CDR3 covers 12 residues. Trimming shortened V by 6 bases and J by 7 bases, and 10 bases separated the two germline ends. The CDR3 DNA sequence: TGTGCCAGCAGGTCTGGGAGGAATGAGCAGTTCTTC. This sequence encodes CASRSGRNEQFF.

This clonotype was detected only a few times. This chain links TRBV6-2 or TRBV6-3 with TRBJ1-5; D uncertain. CDR1 and CDR2 (germline): MNHEY, SVGEGT. Trimming left V 5 bases short and J 5 bases short, with 13 bases between. The CDR3 runs 14 residues. The CDR3 sequence is CASSKGAGHQPQHF. In DNA, the CDR3 is TGTGCCAGCAGTAAGGGCGCAGGACATCAGCCCCAGCATTTT.

This CDR3 reads CASMRLGGSYEQYF. CDR3 nucleotides: TGTGCCAGCATGCGCCTTGGCGGGTCCTACGAGCAGTACTTC. The genes are TRBV6-5 and TRBJ2-7; D perhaps matches TRBD2 (5 bases). V was trimmed by 7 bases and J by 1 base, leaving 14 bases between them. In germline, CDR1 is MNHEY, CDR2 SVGAGI. The CDR3 extends over 14 amino acids.

This clonotype has a count of ten or more. This chain links TRBV7-2 with TRBJ1-1, with a possible D match to TRBD1 (6 bases). This CDR3 has 13 amino acids. V dropped 4 bases and J dropped 6 bases, with 12 bases sitting between them. Looked up from germline, CDR1 is SGHTA and CDR2 is FQGNSA. CDR3 region: CASSSNREAEAFF. DNA for the CDR3: TGTGCCAGCAGCTCTAACAGGGAGGCTGAAGCTTTCTTT.

The J gene is TRBJ2-1, the V gene TRBV19; the D is unclear. V lost 2 bases to trimming and J lost 6 bases, with 17 bases between them. This CDR3 has 16 amino acids. Germline V gene sequence: CDR1 LNHDA, CDR2 SQIVND (reference sequence). The DNA of the CDR3 is TGTGCCAGTAGTATATATCTAGACCCCGCCGGCAATGAGCAGTTCTTC. Translated: CASSIYLDPAGNEQFF.

This clonotype was counted a few times. CDR3 coding DNA: TGTGCCAGCAGCGCGCGGGGGACCCCCACAGATACGCAGTATTTT. Residues: CASSARGTPTDTQYF. The chain employs TRBV6-5 and TRBJ2-3, with 7 bases lining up with TRBD2. Germline values: CDR1 MNHEY, CDR2 SVGAGI. Trimming at V came to 6 bases and at J to 2 bases, leaving 8 bases not matched to a gene. The CDR3 has 15 amino acids.

A few counts support this clonotype. The V call is TRBV4-3, the J call TRBJ2-7; 9 bases agree with TRBD1. This CDR3 has 17 amino acids. The germline gives CDR1 LGHNA, CDR2 YSLEER. Trimming at V came to 2 bases and at J to 2 bases, leaving 10 bases not matched to a gene. Written as DNA, the CDR3 is TGCGCCAGCAGCCAATCGTCGCTCCGACAGGGGGCCTACGAGCAGTACTTC. It codes for CASSQSSLRQGAYEQYF.

There are a few counts of this clonotype. The chain is built from TRBV27 and TRBJ1-6; the D gene is possibly TRBD1 (6 bases). Germline V gene lookup returns CDR1 MNHEY and CDR2 SMNVEV (reference sequence). The CDR3 is made up of 12 amino acids. V lost 4 bases, J lost 16 bases, and 14 bases lay in between. CDR3 DNA sequence: TGTGCCAGCAGTTCAGGGACACGTCCACTCCACTTT. Its translation: CASSSGTRPLHF.